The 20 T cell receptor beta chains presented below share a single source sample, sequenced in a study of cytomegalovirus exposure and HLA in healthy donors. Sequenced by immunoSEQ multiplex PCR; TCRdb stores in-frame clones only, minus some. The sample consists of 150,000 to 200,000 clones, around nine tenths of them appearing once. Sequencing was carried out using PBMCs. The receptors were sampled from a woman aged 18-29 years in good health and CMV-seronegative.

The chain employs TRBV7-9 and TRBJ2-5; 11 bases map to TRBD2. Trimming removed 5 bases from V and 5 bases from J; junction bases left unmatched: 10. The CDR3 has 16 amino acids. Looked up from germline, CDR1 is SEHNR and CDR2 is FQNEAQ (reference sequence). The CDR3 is CASSLRLAGLGETQYF. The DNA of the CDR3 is TGTGCCAGCAGCCTTAGACTAGCGGGACTCGGGGAGACCCAGTACTTC.

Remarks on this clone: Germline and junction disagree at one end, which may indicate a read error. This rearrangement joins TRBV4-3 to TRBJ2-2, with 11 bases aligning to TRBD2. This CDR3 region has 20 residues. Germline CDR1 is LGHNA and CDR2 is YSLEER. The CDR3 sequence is CASSQAMASGRNVNSGELFF. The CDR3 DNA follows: TGCGCCAGCAGCCAAGCAATGGCTAGCGGGAGGAACGTGAACAGCGGGGAGCTGTTTTTT.

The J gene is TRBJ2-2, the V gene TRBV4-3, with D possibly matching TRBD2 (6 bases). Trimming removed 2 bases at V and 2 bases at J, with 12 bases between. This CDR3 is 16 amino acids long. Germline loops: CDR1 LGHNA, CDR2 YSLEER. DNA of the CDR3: TGCGCCAGCAGCCAACTCTCCGGGACTAACACCGGGGAGCTGTTTTTT. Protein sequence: CASSQLSGTNTGELFF.

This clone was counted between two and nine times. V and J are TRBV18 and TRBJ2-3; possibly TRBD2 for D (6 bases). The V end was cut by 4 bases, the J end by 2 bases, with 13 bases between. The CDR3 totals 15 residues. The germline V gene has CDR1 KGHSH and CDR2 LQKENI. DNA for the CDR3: TGTGCCAGCTCACTAGCCGGGGGATACACAGATACGCAGTATTTT. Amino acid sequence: CASSLAGGYTDTQYF.

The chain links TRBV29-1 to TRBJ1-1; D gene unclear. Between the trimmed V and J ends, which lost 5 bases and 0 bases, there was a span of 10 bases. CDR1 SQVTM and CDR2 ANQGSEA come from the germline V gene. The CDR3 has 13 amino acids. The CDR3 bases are TGCAGCGTTTCGGCGGGCATGAACACTGAAGCTTTCTTT. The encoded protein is CSVSAGMNTEAFF.

This chain's CDR3 is CASSNSQGAWGEKLFF. In DNA form, the CDR3 reads TGTGCCAGCTCAAATTCTCAGGGGGCGTGGGGTGAAAAACTGTTTTTT. The chain recombines TRBV7-6 with TRBJ1-4, with TRBD1 matching 8 bases. The CDR3 spans 16 residues. V lost 8 bases, J lost 7 bases, and 15 bases stayed unmatched. Germline assignment: CDR1 SGHVS and CDR2 FNYEAQ.

CDR3 loop: CASSWTSGLSTDTQYF. In nucleotides, the CDR3 is TGTGCCAGCAGTTGGACTAGCGGACTTTCCACAGATACGCAGTATTTT. The J gene is TRBJ2-3, the V gene TRBV5-4; 10 bases align to TRBD2. This CDR3 has 16 residues. The junction had 8 bases not matched to a gene; V was cut back by 5 bases and J by 2 bases. The germline V gene has CDR1 SGHNT and CDR2 YYREEE (reference sequence).

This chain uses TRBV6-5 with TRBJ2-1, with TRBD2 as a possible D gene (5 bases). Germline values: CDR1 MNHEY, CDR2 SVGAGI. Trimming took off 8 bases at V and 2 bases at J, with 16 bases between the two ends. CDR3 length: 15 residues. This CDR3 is CASSAAPGAYNEQFF. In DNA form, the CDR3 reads TGTGCCAGCTCTGCCGCCCCCGGGGCCTACAATGAGCAGTTCTTC.

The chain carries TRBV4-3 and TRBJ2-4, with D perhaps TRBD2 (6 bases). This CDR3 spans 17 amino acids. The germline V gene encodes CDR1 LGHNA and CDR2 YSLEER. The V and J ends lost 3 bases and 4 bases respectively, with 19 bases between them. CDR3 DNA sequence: TGCGCCAGCAGCCATTTCTCCCCGGGACTGACTAAAAACATTCAGTACTTC. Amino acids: CASSHFSPGLTKNIQYF.

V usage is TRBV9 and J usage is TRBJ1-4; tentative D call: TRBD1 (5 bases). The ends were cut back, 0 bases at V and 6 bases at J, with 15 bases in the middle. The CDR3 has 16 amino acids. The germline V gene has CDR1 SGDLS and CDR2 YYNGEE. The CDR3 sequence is CASSVAGGSGYEKLFF. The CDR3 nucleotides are TGTGCCAGCAGCGTAGCGGGGGGGAGTGGTTATGAAAAACTGTTTTTT.

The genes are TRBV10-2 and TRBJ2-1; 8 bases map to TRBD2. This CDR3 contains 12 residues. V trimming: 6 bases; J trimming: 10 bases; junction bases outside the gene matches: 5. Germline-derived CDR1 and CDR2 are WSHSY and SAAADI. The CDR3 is CASSQTSDEQFF. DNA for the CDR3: TGCGCCAGCAGCCAGACTAGCGACGAGCAGTTCTTC.

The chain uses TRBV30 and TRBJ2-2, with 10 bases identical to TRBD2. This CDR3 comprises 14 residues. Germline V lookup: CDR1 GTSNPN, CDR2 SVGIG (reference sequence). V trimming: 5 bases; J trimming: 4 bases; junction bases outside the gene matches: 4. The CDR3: CAWGLAEVTGELFF. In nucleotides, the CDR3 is TGTGCCTGGGGACTAGCGGAAGTCACCGGGGAGCTGTTTTTT.

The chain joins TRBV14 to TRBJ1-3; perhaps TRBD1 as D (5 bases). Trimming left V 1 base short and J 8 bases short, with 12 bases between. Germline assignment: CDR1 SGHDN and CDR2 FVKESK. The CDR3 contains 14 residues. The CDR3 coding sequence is TGTGCCAGCAGCCAAGGCGGCGGGGCAGACACCATATATTTT. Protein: CASSQGGGADTIYF.

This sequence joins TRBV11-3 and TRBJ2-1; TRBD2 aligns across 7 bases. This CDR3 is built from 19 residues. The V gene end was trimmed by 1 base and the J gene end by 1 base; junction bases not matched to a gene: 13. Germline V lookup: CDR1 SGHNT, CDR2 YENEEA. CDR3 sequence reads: CASSLGTDWTSGSYNEQFF. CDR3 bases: TGTGCCAGCAGCTTAGGCACCGATTGGACTAGTGGATCCTACAATGAGCAGTTCTTC.

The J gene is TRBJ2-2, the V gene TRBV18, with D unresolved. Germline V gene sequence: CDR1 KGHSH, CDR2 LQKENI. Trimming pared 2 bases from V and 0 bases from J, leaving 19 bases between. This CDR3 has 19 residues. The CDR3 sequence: CASSPRPTDTYSNTGELFF. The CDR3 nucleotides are TGTGCCAGCTCACCAAGGCCTACCGACACGTACTCGAACACCGGGGAGCTGTTTTTT.

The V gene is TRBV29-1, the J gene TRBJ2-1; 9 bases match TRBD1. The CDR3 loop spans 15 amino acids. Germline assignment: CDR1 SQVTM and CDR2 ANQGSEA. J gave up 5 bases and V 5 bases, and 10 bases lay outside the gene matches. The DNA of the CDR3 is TGCAGCGTTCCTCTTGGACAGGGGATCGACAATGAGCAGTTCTTC. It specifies CSVPLGQGIDNEQFF.

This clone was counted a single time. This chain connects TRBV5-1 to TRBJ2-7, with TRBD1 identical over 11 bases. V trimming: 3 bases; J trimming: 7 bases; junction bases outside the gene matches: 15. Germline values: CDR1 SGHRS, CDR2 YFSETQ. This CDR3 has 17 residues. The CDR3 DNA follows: TGCGCCAGCAGCTACCGTCACGCCGGGACAGGGGGTTGGGAGCAGTACTTC. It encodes CASSYRHAGTGGWEQYF.

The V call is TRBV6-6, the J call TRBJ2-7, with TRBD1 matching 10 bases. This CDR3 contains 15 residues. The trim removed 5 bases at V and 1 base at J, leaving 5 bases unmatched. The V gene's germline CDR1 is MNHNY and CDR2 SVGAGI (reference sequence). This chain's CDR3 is CASSPGQGVSYEQYF. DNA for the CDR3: TGTGCCAGCAGTCCAGGACAGGGGGTATCCTACGAGCAGTACTTC.

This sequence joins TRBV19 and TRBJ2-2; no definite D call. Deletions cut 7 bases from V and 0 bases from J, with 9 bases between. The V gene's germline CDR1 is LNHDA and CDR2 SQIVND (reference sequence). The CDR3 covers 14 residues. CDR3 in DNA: TGTGCCAGTATGACCGGGTCGAACACCGGGGAGCTGTTTTTT. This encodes CASMTGSNTGELFF.

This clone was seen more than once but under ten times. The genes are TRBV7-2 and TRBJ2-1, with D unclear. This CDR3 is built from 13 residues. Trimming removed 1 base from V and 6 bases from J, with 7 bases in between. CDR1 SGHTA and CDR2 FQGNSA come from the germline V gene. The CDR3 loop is CASSLDIFNEQFF. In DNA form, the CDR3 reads TGTGCCAGCAGCTTAGACATATTCAATGAGCAGTTCTTC.